The 17 T cell receptor beta chains reported below all come from one sample, sequenced in a study of T cell responses to AZD1222 COVID-19 vaccine. Profiled with immunoSEQ multiplex PCR; TCRdb holds only in-frame clones, not every one. The sample holds approximately 130,000 clones, over 85% seen once. The sequences come from peripheral blood, collected on day 0 of AZD1222 vaccination. These receptors all come from an adult in good health.

The chain employs TRBV27 and TRBJ2-7; TRBD1 aligns across 8 bases. The V gene's germline CDR1 is MNHEY and CDR2 SMNVEV (reference sequence). The CDR3 spans 15 residues. Trimming cost V 0 bases and J 1 base; bases outside gene matches: 2. CDR3 region: CASSLSTGGSYEQYF. For the CDR3, the DNA is TGTGCCAGCAGTTTATCTACAGGGGGTTCCTACGAGCAGTACTTC.

The chain recombines TRBV10-3 with TRBJ2-7, with D perhaps matching TRBD1 or TRBD2 (5 bases each). The V end was cut by 0 bases, the J end by 9 bases, with 24 bases between. The CDR3 contains 17 residues. Germline V gene sequence: CDR1 ENHRY, CDR2 SYGVKD. The CDR3 here is CAISESLLSGPQVRQYF. CDR3 nucleotide sequence: TGTGCCATCAGTGAGTCGTTGTTATCGGGACCCCAAGTAAGGCAGTACTTC.

This CDR3 reads CASSGEQIHGYTF. CDR3 nucleotide sequence: TGTGCCAGCAGTGGAGAACAGATCCATGGCTACACCTTC. The chain has TRBV2 and TRBJ1-2; no reliable D call. Trimming cost V 4 bases and J 6 bases, with 12 bases left between them. This CDR3 is built from 13 residues. The germline V gene has CDR1 SNHLY and CDR2 FYNNEI.

The chain employs TRBV30 and TRBJ1-1; weak D call: TRBD1 (6 bases). Trimming pared 3 bases from V and 0 bases from J, leaving 8 bases between. CDR1 GTSNPN and CDR2 SVGIG come from the germline V gene (reference sequence). The CDR3 contains 13 residues. Written as DNA, the CDR3 is TGTGCCTGGAGCCCAGGGGTGAACACTGAAGCTTTCTTT. Translated, it gives CAWSPGVNTEAFF.

The chain links TRBV4-2 to TRBJ2-1; 7 nucleotides align to TRBD2. Trimming cost V 0 bases and J 3 bases; bases outside gene matches: 11. Germline V CDR1 and CDR2: LGHNA, YNFKEQ. CDR3 size: 18 residues. The CDR3 DNA follows: TGTGCCAGCAGCCAAGATCGTATGGGGGAGGGGATCTACAATGAGCAGTTCTTC. Protein sequence: CASSQDRMGEGIYNEQFF.

This clone was seen only a few times. The chain employs TRBV7-9 and TRBJ2-2; possibly TRBD1 or TRBD2 for D (5 bases each). V lost 5 bases to trimming and J lost 4 bases, with 14 bases between them. The CDR3 extends over 15 amino acids. Germline CDR1 and CDR2: SEHNR and FQNEAQ (reference sequence). In DNA form, the CDR3 reads TGTGCCAGCAGCCTGGTCGGGGCGGTCACCGGGGAGCTGTTTTTT. Amino acid sequence: CASSLVGAVTGELFF.

The chain links TRBV4-1 to TRBJ1-4, with D perhaps TRBD1 (6 bases). Germline-derived CDR1 and CDR2 are MGHRA and YSYEKL. Trimming left V 4 bases short and J 2 bases short, with 14 bases between. This CDR3 comprises 16 residues. Here the CDR3 reads CASSPTGSGTNEKLFF. The CDR3 DNA follows: TGCGCCAGCAGCCCCACAGGGTCCGGGACTAATGAAAAACTGTTTTTT.

The CDR3 DNA reads TGTGCCAGCAACCCCACAGGGGGCAATGAGCAGTTCTTC. Protein product: CASNPTGGNEQFF. This chain connects TRBV25-1 to TRBJ2-1, with 8 bases lining up with TRBD1. CDR1 is MGHDK and CDR2 is SYGVNS in the germline V gene. The CDR3 runs 13 residues. V was pared by 7 bases and J by 6 bases, with 5 bases of the junction left unmatched. Looking up the rest from reference TRBV25-1 and TRBJ2-1 gives the full variable domain: EADIYQTPRYLVIGTGKKITLECSQTMGHDKMYWYQQDPGMELHLIHYSYGVNSTEKGDLSSESTVSRIRTEHFPLTLESARPSHTSQYLCASNPTGGNEQFFGPGTRLTVL.

This sequence joins TRBV10-1 and TRBJ2-1; TRBD2 is a possible D gene (6 bases). V shed 2 bases and J shed 2 bases, with 13 bases lying between them. CDR1 is WNHNN, CDR2 SYGVQD, per germline (reference sequence). The CDR3 runs to 16 residues. The CDR3 region has the DNA TGCGCCAGCAGTGAGGTGGGGGGACCAACCTACAATGAGCAGTTCTTC. Its protein product is CASSEVGGPTYNEQFF.

The V and J genes are TRBV28 and TRBJ1-6, with D perhaps matching TRBD1 (5 bases). CDR1 and CDR2 (germline): MDHEN, SYDVKM. The CDR3 is made up of 16 amino acids. Trimming cost V 4 bases and J 8 bases, with 18 bases left between them. The CDR3 loop is CASSSGERGRDSPLHF. CDR3 in DNA: TGTGCCAGCAGTTCGGGGGAGCGGGGGAGGGATTCACCCCTCCACTTT.

V and J are TRBV27 and TRBJ1-1, with D unclear. The CDR3 is 15 amino acids. Germline V gene lookup returns CDR1 MNHEY and CDR2 SMNVEV (reference sequence). V lost 1 base, J lost 1 base, and 10 bases lay in between. The CDR3 sequence is CASSLLGNQNTEAFF. For the CDR3, the DNA is TGTGCCAGCAGTTTATTAGGAAATCAGAACACTGAAGCTTTCTTT.

The rearrangement uses TRBV12-3 or TRBV12-4 and TRBJ1-2, with D hard to call. V lost 2 bases, J lost 5 bases, and 6 bases lay in between. The CDR3 contains 12 residues. The CDR3 bases are TGTGCCAGCAGTTTATGGGGATATGGCTACACCTTC. Its protein is CASSLWGYGYTF.

V is TRBV7-3 and J is TRBJ2-2; 9 bases align to TRBD2. V was clipped by 1 base and J by 6 bases; unmatched bases: 3. CDR1 SGHTA and CDR2 FQGTGA come from the germline V gene. CDR3 length equals 15 residues. CDR3 protein: CASSLSLAGSGELFF. The CDR3 bases are TGTGCCAGCAGCTTAAGCCTAGCGGGATCCGGGGAGCTGTTTTTT.

The V and J genes are TRBV5-6 and TRBJ2-6, with D uncertain. Germline CDR1 reads SGHDT; CDR2 reads YYEEEE. This CDR3 contains 16 residues. Between the trimmed V and J ends, which lost 2 bases and 3 bases, there was a span of 12 bases. CDR3 protein: CASSFNPPSGANVLTF. The CDR3 nucleotides read TGTGCCAGCAGCTTCAATCCTCCAAGTGGGGCCAACGTCCTGACTTTC.

The chain employs TRBV19 and TRBJ2-7; the D is unclear. The CDR3 covers 14 residues. Germline V gene sequence: CDR1 LNHDA, CDR2 SQIVND (reference sequence). V was shortened by 1 base and J by 2 bases, with 9 bases between the two germline ends. The CDR3 spells CASSIAAEAYEQYF. The CDR3 coding sequence is TGTGCCAGTAGTATAGCTGCTGAGGCCTACGAGCAGTACTTC. The complete variable domain, with remaining parts taken from reference TRBV19 and TRBJ2-7, reads DGGITQSPKYLFRKEGQNVTLSCEQNLNHDAMYWYRQDPGQGLRLIYYSQIVNDFQKGDIAEGYSVSREKKESFPLTVTSAQKNPTAFYLCASSIAAEAYEQYFGPGTRLTVT.

J is TRBJ2-5 and V is TRBV12-5; 7 positions agree with TRBD1. The V segment lost 1 base and the J segment 5 bases; nucleotides outside the gene matches: 7. Germline-derived CDR1 and CDR2 are LGHNT and FRNRAP. The CDR3 consists of 15 residues. The CDR3 here is CASGLARQGKETQYF. The CDR3 bases are TGTGCTAGTGGTTTGGCGCGACAGGGAAAGGAGACCCAGTACTTC.

The chain combines TRBV5-4 with TRBJ2-5, with 12 positions matching TRBD2. This CDR3 contains 16 residues. CDR1 is SGHNT and CDR2 is YYREEE in the germline V gene (reference sequence). The ends lost 0 bases at V and 4 bases at J; junction bases unmatched: 4. CDR3 DNA: TGTGCCAGCAGCTTGGGACTAGCGGGAGTTGGAGAGACCCAGTACTTC. Translated, it gives CASSLGLAGVGETQYF.